Detailed here is one T cell receptor beta chain. Time point indicated: baseline, week 1 (first vaccination visit). Regarding treatment: pre-vaccination baseline after standard-of-care therapy. V shed 5 bases and J shed 7 bases, with 15 bases lying between them. Per the germline V gene, CDR1 is MNHEY and CDR2 is SMNVEV (reference sequence). This CDR3 spans 14 amino acids. This sample was included in a study of a mutant IDH1 vaccine in newly diagnosed glioma. Looking at the study overall: Treated patients had a mean age of about 44 years and a 62.5% male, 37.5% female split.

Some clones are missing from TCRdb's copy, which holds only in-frame ones; the method was immunoSEQ multiplex PCR. Among about 98,000 clones listed, 85% to 90% were seen once. Specimen: PBMCs, collected from a glioma patient treated with radiotherapy, temozolomide or both. This chain joins TRBV27 and TRBJ1-5; D is perhaps TRBD1 (6 bases). The TCR sequence derives from a woman between 45 and 60 years old with glioma. The CDR3 region is CASSTTGIWQPQHF. The CDR3 DNA is TGTGCCAGCAGTACAACAGGGATCTGGCAGCCCCAGCATTTT.